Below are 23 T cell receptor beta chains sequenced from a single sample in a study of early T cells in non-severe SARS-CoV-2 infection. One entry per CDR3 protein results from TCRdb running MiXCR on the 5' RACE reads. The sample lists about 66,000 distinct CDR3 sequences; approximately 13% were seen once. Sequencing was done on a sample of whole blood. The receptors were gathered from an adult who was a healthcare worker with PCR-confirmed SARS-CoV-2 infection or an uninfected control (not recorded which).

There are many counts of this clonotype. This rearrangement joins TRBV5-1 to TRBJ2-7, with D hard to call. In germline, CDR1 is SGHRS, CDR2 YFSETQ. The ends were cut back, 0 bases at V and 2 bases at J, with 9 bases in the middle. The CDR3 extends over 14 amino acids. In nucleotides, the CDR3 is TGCGCCAGCAGCTTGGGTGACAACCCCTACGAGCAGTACTTC. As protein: CASSLGDNPYEQYF. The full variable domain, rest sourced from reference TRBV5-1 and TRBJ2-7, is KAGVTQTPRYLIKTRGQQVTLSCSPISGHRSVSWYQQTPGQGLQFLFEYFSETQRNKGNFPGRFSGRQFSNSRSEMNVSTLELGDSALYLCASSLGDNPYEQYFGPGTRLTVT.

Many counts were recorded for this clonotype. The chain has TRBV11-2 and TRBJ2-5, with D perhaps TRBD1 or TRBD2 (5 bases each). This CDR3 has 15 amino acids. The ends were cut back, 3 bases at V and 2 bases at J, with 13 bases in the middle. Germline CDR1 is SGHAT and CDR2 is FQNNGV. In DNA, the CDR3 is TGTGCCAGCAGCTTGGGGGTAGGGGTACAAGAGACCCAGTACTTC. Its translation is CASSLGVGVQETQYF.

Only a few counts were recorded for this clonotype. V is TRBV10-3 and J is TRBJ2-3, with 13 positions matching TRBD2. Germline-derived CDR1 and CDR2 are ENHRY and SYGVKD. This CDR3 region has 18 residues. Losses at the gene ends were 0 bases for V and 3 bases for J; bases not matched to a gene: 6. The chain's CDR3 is CAISESGLAGDKTDTQYF. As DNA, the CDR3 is TGTGCCATCAGTGAGTCCGGACTAGCGGGAGATAAAACAGATACGCAGTATTTT.

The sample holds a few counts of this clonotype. CDR3 coding DNA: TGTGCCAGCTCGACCCCGAGGGGGCGAGGGACAGATACGCAGTATTTT. Translation: CASSTPRGRGTDTQYF. This sequence joins TRBV18 and TRBJ2-3; 7 bases agree with TRBD1. Germline V CDR1 and CDR2: KGHSH, LQKENI. The CDR3 runs to 16 residues. J was trimmed by 3 bases and V by 6 bases; bases with no gene match: 12.

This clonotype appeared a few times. For the CDR3, the DNA is TGTGCCTCAAAACCTCAGGCCTCTGGAAACACCATATATTTT. Its protein is CASKPQASGNTIYF. The chain uses TRBV9 and TRBJ1-3, with D hard to call. The CDR3 runs to 14 residues. Trimming removed 10 bases at V and 0 bases at J, with 14 bases between. Germline-derived CDR1 and CDR2 are SGDLS and YYNGEE.

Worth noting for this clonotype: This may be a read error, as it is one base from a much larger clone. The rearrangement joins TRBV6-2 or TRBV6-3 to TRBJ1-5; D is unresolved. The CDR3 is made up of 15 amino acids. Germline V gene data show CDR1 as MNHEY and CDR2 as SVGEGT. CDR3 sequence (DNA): TGTGCCAGCAGAGATGAAACTGCGGGCAAACAGCCCCAGCATTTT. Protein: CASRDETAGKQPQHF.

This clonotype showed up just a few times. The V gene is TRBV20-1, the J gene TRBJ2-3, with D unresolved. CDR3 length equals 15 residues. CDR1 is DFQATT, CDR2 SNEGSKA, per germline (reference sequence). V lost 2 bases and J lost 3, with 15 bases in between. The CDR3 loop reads CSARSRRRSTDTQYF. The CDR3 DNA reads TGCAGTGCTAGATCCCGACGAAGGAGTACAGATACGCAGTATTTT.

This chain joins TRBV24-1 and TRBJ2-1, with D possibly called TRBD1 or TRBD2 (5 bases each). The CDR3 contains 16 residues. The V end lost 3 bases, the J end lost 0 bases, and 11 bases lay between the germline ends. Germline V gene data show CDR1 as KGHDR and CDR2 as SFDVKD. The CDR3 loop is CATSDRDASSYNEQFF. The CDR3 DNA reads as TGTGCCACCAGTGATCGGGACGCGAGCTCCTACAATGAGCAGTTCTTC.

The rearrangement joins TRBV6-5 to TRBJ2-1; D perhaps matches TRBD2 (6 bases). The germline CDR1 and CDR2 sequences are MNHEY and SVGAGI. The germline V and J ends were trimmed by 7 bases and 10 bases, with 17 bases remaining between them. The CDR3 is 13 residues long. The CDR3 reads CASTSNRAGEQFF. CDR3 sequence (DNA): TGTGCCAGCACCTCCAACCGAGCGGGCGAGCAGTTCTTC.

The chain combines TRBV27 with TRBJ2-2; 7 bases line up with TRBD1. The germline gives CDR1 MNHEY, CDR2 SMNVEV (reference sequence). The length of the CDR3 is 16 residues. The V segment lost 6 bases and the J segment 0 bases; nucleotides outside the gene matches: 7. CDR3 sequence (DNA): TGTGCCAGCAGCCGTCTAGGGGGCTCGAACACCGGGGAGCTGTTTTTT. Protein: CASSRLGGSNTGELFF.

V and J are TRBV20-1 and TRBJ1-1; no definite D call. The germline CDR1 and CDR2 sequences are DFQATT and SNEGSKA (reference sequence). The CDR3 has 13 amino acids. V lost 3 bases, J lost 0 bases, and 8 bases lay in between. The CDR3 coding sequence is TGCAGTGCTAGGTCGTCGGTGAACACTGAAGCTTTCTTT. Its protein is CSARSSVNTEAFF.

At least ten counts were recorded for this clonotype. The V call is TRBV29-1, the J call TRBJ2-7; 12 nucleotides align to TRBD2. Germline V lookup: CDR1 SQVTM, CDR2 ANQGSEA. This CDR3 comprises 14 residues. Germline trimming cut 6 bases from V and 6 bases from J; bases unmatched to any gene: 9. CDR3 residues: CSVRLAGGPREQYF. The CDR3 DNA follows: TGCAGCGTCCGTCTAGCGGGAGGGCCTCGCGAGCAGTACTTC.

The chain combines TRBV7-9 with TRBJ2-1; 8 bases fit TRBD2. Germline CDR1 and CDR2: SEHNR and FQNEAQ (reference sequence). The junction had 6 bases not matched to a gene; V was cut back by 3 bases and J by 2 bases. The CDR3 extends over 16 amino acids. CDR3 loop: CASSLATSGAYNEQFF. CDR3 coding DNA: TGTGCCAGCAGCTTGGCTACTAGCGGCGCCTACAATGAGCAGTTCTTC.

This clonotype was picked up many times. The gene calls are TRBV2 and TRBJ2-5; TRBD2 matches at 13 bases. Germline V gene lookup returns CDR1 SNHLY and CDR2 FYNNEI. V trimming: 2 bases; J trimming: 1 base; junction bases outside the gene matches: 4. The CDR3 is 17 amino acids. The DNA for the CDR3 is TGTGCCAGCAGTGAAATGGGACTAGCGGGAACCCAAGAGACCCAGTACTTC. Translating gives CASSEMGLAGTQETQYF.

CDR3 residues: CATSDSRLAGDQETQYF. The CDR3 bases are TGTGCCACCAGTGACTCTCGTCTAGCGGGGGACCAAGAGACCCAGTACTTC. This rearrangement joins TRBV24-1 to TRBJ2-5; TRBD2 matches 10 bases. The trim removed 4 bases at V and 0 bases at J, leaving 7 bases unmatched. Germline V gene lookup returns CDR1 KGHDR and CDR2 SFDVKD. CDR3 size: 17 residues.

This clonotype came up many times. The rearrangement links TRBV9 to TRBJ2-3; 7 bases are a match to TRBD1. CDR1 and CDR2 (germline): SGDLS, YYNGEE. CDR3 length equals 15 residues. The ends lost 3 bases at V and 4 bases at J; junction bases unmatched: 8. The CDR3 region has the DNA TGTGCCAGCAGCGCACAGGGGAGAGGGGCAGATACGCAGTATTTT. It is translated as CASSAQGRGADTQYF. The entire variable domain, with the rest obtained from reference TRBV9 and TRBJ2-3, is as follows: DSGVTQTPKHLITATGQRVTLRCSPRSGDLSVYWYQQSLDQGLQFLIQYYNGEERAKGNILERFSAQQFPDLHSELNLSSLELGDSALYFCASSAQGRGADTQYFGPGTRLTVL.

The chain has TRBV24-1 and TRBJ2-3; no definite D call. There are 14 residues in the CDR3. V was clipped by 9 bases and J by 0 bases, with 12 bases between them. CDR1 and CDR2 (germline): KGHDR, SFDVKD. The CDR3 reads CATGSAGSTDTQYF. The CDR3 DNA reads TGTGCCACCGGATCGGCAGGAAGCACAGATACGCAGTATTTT.

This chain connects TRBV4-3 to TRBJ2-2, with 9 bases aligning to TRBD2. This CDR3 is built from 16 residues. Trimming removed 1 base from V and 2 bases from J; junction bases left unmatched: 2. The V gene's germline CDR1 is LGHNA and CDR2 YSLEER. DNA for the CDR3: TGCGCCAGCAGCCAAGGGACTAGCGCTAACACCGGGGAGCTGTTTTTT. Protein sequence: CASSQGTSANTGELFF.

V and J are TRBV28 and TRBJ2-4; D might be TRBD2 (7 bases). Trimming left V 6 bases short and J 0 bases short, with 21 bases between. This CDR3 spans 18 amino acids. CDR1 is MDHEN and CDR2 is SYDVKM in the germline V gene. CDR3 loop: CASSLGGLAALAKNIQYF. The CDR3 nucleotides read TGTGCCAGCAGCTTGGGGGGCCTAGCGGCCCTAGCCAAAAACATTCAGTACTTC. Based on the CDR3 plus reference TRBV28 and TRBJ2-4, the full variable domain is DVKVTQSSRYLVKRTGEKVFLECVQDMDHENMFWYRQDPGLGLRLIYFSYDVKMKEKGDIPEGYSVSREKKERFSLILESASTNQTSMYLCASSLGGLAALAKNIQYFGAGTRLSVL.

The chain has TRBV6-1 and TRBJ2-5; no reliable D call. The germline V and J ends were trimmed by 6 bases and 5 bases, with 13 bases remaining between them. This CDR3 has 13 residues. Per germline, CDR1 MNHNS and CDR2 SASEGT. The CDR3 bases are TGTGCCAGCAGCGACACGTTGGGGGAGACCCAGTACTTC. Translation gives CASSDTLGETQYF.

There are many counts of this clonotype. The CDR3 region has the DNA TGTGCCAGCAGCGCGGGACTAGCCAGCGTCGGTACGCAGTATTTT. This sequence encodes CASSAGLASVGTQYF. The chain is built from TRBV9 and TRBJ2-3; 9 bases are shared with TRBD2. V was clipped by 3 bases and J by 8 bases; unmatched bases: 10. The CDR3 totals 15 residues. Germline assignment: CDR1 SGDLS and CDR2 YYNGEE.

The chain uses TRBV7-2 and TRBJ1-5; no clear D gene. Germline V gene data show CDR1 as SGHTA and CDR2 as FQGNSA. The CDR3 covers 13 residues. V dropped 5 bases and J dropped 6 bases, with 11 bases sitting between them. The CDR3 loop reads CASSQSVAQPQHF. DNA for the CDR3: TGTGCCAGCAGCCAGTCGGTTGCTCAGCCCCAGCATTTT. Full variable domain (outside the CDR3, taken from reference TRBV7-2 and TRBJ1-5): GAGVSQSPSNKVTEKGKDVELRCDPISGHTALYWYRQSLGQGLEFLIYFQGNSAPDKSGLPSDRFSAERTGGSVSTLTIQRTQQEDSAVYLCASSQSVAQPQHFGDGTRLSIL.

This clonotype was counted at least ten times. For the CDR3, the DNA is TGTGCCAGCATGAGGTCGGGCGGGGCCAACGTCCTGACTTTC. It specifies CASMRSGGANVLTF. This chain links TRBV6-2 or TRBV6-3 with TRBJ2-6, with D hard to call. Germline assignment: CDR1 MNHEY and CDR2 SVGEGT. This CDR3 has 14 amino acids. V was pared by 7 bases and J by 4 bases, with 11 bases between.